Sequencing of this T cell receptor (beta chain) was carried out in a study of blood T cell repertoires in COVID-19. Sequencing was performed with immunoSEQ multiplex PCR; in TCRdb, only in-frame clones are kept and a portion is missing. The sample has roughly 520,000 clones, roughly 88% seen once; the top ten hold less than 2%. Self-reported history from a screening survey and questionnaire set each donor's cohort. This clone was recorded once. Germline V lookup: CDR1 ENHRY, CDR2 SYGVKD. The CDR3 extends over 16 amino acids. V lost 10 bases and J 4 bases, leaving 23 bases between the germline ends. The J gene is TRBJ2-1, the V gene TRBV10-3, with D possibly being TRBD1 (5 bases). The sequenced sample was PBMCs or T cells enriched from blood (not recorded which). This receptor was identified in a woman aged 40 to 50 who had recovered from COVID-19. This CDR3 is CATLASGAGPYNEQFF. The CDR3 DNA reads TGTGCCACTCTCGCCAGTGGGGCCGGACCTTACAATGAGCAGTTCTTC.